This record looks at one T cell receptor beta chain sequence and its context. Assay: immunoSEQ multiplex PCR; the TCRdb copy retains only in-frame clones and omits some. The table lists about 130,000 clones, around 85% of them singletons. These data are taken from a study of blood T cell repertoires in COVID-19. Trimming pared 0 bases from V and 4 bases from J, leaving 16 bases between. Germline V gene lookup returns CDR1 SGDLS and CDR2 YYNGEE. This CDR3 is built from 16 residues. The clonotype was recovered from an elderly woman with acute or convalescent COVID-19. Material: peripheral blood. The chain uses TRBV9 and TRBJ1-1; maybe TRBD1 (6 bases). The CDR3 reads CASSVDRGGRATEAFF. The CDR3, as DNA: TGTGCCAGCAGCGTAGACCGCGGGGGGCGGGCCACTGAAGCTTTCTTT.